The present T cell receptor beta chain was sequenced within a study of T cells in Graves' hyperthyroidism and ophthalmopathy (dated by TCRdb to the late 2010s). About the full investigation: Peripheral blood samples were taken at initial diagnosis, before any treatment was given. The paper reports TCR Vbeta CDR3 sequencing of 135 peripheral blood samples: under 45 ophthalmopathy, roughly 74 hyperthyroidism and about 17 progressor patients. The 95 to 100 discovery patients were randomly divided into training and test sets at a 7:3 ratio. To identify TCR V-J signatures that set the groups apart, the researchers used a discovery cohort of about a hundred patients, made up of 40 to 45 with Graves' ophthalmopathy and approximately 57 with stable Graves' hyperthyroidism. After sampling, hyperthyroidism patients received methimazole starting at 30 mg daily, and ophthalmopathy patients received high-dose intravenous methylprednisolone. In addition, the study compared T-cell repertoires in thyroid tissue and in blood from six Graves' hyperthyroidism patients. Whether ophthalmopathy could be predicted prospectively was tested in an independent validation cohort made up of about 18 hyperthyroidism patients plus 17 patients who later progressed to ophthalmopathy. Broad study findings and their caveats: During validation, the model predicted progression to ophthalmopathy a median of about 6.5 months ahead of onset, with almost 71% sensitivity and 72.22% specificity. A 13 V-J signature model separated ophthalmopathy from stable hyperthyroidism, with 87.88% sensitivity and 81% to 83% specificity in cross-validation and 80%/75% in testing. Blood samples also contained most of the expanded thyroid clonotypes (frequency above 0.001), which suggests that blood repertoires may reflect thyroid immune responses. No statistical method was used to fix the sample size in advance, and group allocation was not hidden from the investigators.

Hyperthyroidism patients were aged 18 to 65 years and newly diagnosed, with disease duration of less than 2 months. Patients with uncontrolled infections, other autoimmune diseases, pregnancy or lactation were excluded. Diagnoses relied on clinical symptoms, serum thyroxine and TRAb, thyroid ultrasound and orbital computed tomography. Blood from progressor patients was collected at the time of first diagnosis with hyperthyroidism, before any ophthalmopathy symptoms had appeared. PBMCs were isolated from more than 8 ml of fresh peripheral blood by Ficoll-Paque density gradient centrifugation. Progressor patients were initially diagnosed with Graves' hyperthyroidism and developed ophthalmopathy during follow-up. Total RNA was extracted with Trizol reagent, and quality was checked on an Agilent 2100 Bioanalyzer. The TCR beta CDR3 regions were amplified from the RNA transcripts. The first round of RT-PCR for the TCR CDR3 was performed with the HTBI primer set and the Qiagen OneStep RT-PCR kit. Libraries were constructed in a second round of multiplex PCR, after which size selection and purification were carried out. Paired-end sequencing of the libraries was performed with 100 bp reads on an Illumina HiSeq2000. On the authors' methods: SOAPnuke was used to process the raw data, throwing out any read that contained adapters or uncalled bases, had a mean Phred below 15, or lacked an exact constant-primer or identifier match. COPE v1.2.5 was used to merge the high-quality paired reads, and each unique nucleotide sequence was defined as a clonotype. MiTCR v1.1 was used to align clonotypes to the IMGT TRBV, TRBD and TRBJ reference segments. The analysis included only V-J combinations with a frequency above 0.0001, which together covered over 98% of the repertoires. A TCS score was defined as the ratio between F50 (clonal expansion) and ExV (chaos), using BLOSUM62-based TCRdist between CDR3 peptides within each V-J. Welch's t-statistics and random forest reduced just over 500 V-J features to 13, which were used in a naive Bayes classifier (R e1071). TCRdb passed the public sequencing reads through fastp at Q25 and MiXCR, retaining productive beta sequences. When rows share a CDR3 protein, they turn into one entry using the most common DNA and genes. The V and J calls, along with clone size, are taken from TCRdb and not from the paper's own processing. Present in this sample are 550,000 to 850,000 distinct CDR3 sequences, roughly a sixth of which were seen just once. Clones ranked in the top ten supply around 17% of the sample.

This clonotype appeared a few times. This clone's antigen is unknown. It has no much larger one-base neighbor in the sample; base qualities were not kept. Germline trimming amounts to 9 bases on V and 7 bases on J, with 8 as the count of junction bases outside the gene matches. CDR1 LNHDA and CDR2 SQIVND were looked up in the germline V gene (reference sequence). Reading from cysteine to phenylalanine, the CDR3 counts 13 amino acids. Here the CDR3 DNA is all that survives: 39 bases in frame from base 1. The chain is assembled from TRBV19 and TRBJ2-2, with 7 junctional bases fitting TRBD2. The sample comprised blood. This TCR was recovered from a woman in her 50s with Graves' hyperthyroidism that later progressed to Graves' ophthalmopathy. At the DNA level, the sequence is TGTGCCAGCAGGGACGGGGGGTACGGGGAGCTGTTTTTT. This is translated as CASRDGGYGELFF.